This T cell receptor (beta chain) came from a study of response to subunit inactivated influenza vaccine. CDR1 is MDHEN and CDR2 is SYDVKM in the germline V gene. The germline V and J ends were trimmed by 6 bases and 6 bases, with 12 bases remaining between them. The CDR3 has 13 residues. Overall study findings and caveats: After each seasonal influenza vaccination, few new T cells are recruited, the authors suggested.

MiXCR, run by TCRdb on the RT-PCR reads, gives a single entry per CDR3 protein. Seen here are around 790,000 distinct CDR3 sequences, less than 25% observed once, and the top ten hold 10%. This clonotype was detected a few times. Its target is not known. This receptor was taken from a man between 50 and 59 years old who received an inactivated influenza vaccine. The sequencing here drew on PBMCs from blood, taken roughly 5 days after vaccination. The chain uses TRBV28 and TRBJ1-5; D gene ambiguous. The CDR3 region has the DNA TGTGCCAGCAGCGCCACACGGACTCAGCCCCAGCATTTT. This sequence encodes CASSATRTQPQHF.